These 32 T cell receptor beta chains were sequenced from one sample in a study of neurological immune-mediated disorders. TCRdb ran MiXCR on the 5' RACE reads and lists one entry per CDR3 protein. The data contain some 14,000 distinct CDR3 sequences, 7% of them seen just once; the ten biggest clones take up 24%. The specimen was CD8+ T cells from blood. All receptors derive from a woman in her thirties or forties in good health.

Many counts were recorded for this clonotype. The chain joins TRBV7-8 to TRBJ1-2; D is unclear. This CDR3 region has 15 residues. The ends were cut back, 0 bases at V and 4 bases at J, with 12 bases in the middle. The V gene's germline CDR1 is SGHVS and CDR2 FQNEAQ. Here the CDR3 reads CASSLARGVGYGYTF. As DNA, the CDR3 is TGTGCCAGCAGCTTAGCGCGCGGGGTTGGCTATGGCTACACCTTC.

This clonotype was observed a few times. J is TRBJ2-2 and V is TRBV7-2, with D hard to call. Germline CDR1 and CDR2: SGHTA and FQGNSA. The CDR3 length is 13 residues. V gave up 5 bases and J gave up 5 bases, with 9 bases separating them. CDR3 amino acids: CASSQSLTGELFF. The DNA for the CDR3 is TGTGCCAGCAGCCAGTCGTTGACCGGGGAGCTGTTTTTT.

This clonotype was observed at least ten times. The chain uses TRBV5-1 and TRBJ2-1, with 15 bases matching TRBD2. CDR3 length: 15 amino acids. Trimming removed 4 bases from V and 8 bases from J; junction bases left unmatched: 4. Per germline, CDR1 SGHRS and CDR2 YFSETQ. CDR3: CASSGLAGGGDEQFF. DNA for the CDR3: TGCGCCAGCAGCGGACTAGCGGGAGGGGGGGATGAGCAGTTCTTC.

The table lists this clonotype with many counts. The chain employs TRBV12-3 or TRBV12-4 and TRBJ2-1; unclear D gene. Deletions cut 2 bases from V and 4 bases from J, with 9 bases between. The CDR3 extends over 14 amino acids. CDR3 nucleotide sequence: TGTGCCAGCAGTTTAACCCACGTTTACAATGAGCAGTTCTTC. As protein: CASSLTHVYNEQFF.

This clonotype was seen repeatedly, ten times or more. The J gene is TRBJ1-6, the V gene TRBV5-6, with a tentative D call TRBD1 (6 bases). CDR1 and CDR2 (germline): SGHDT, YYEEEE. Trimming took 4 bases from V and 6 from J, leaving 11 bases between them. This CDR3 region has 14 residues. CDR3 DNA sequence: TGTGCCAGCAGCGCGAGGGGGAGTAATTCACCCCTCCACTTT. Its translation: CASSARGSNSPLHF.

This clonotype was recorded at least ten times. This rearrangement joins TRBV20-1 to TRBJ1-1; TRBD1 might be the D (6 bases). The CDR3 length is 15 residues. V gave up 0 bases and J gave up 6 bases, with 17 bases separating them. CDR1 is DFQATT and CDR2 is SNEGSKA in the germline V gene (reference sequence). CDR3 in amino acids: CSARDRGIQGPEAFF. CDR3 in DNA: TGCAGTGCTAGAGATCGGGGGATACAGGGCCCTGAAGCTTTCTTT.

This clonotype was detected ten times or more. This chain joins TRBV7-9 and TRBJ2-5; D gene unclear. The CDR3 has 12 residues. V was clipped by 5 bases and J by 5 bases, with 9 bases between them. Germline values: CDR1 SEHNR, CDR2 FQNEAQ (reference sequence). CDR3 region: CASSRQWETQYF. DNA for the CDR3: TGTGCCAGCAGCCGACAATGGGAGACCCAGTACTTC.

This clonotype has a count of ten or more. This chain connects TRBV18 to TRBJ1-1; D possibly corresponds to TRBD1 (6 bases). Trimming took 0 bases from V and 5 from J, leaving 10 bases between them. This CDR3 comprises 14 residues. From germline, CDR1 is KGHSH and CDR2 LQKENI. Here the CDR3 reads CASSPPAGATEAFF. As DNA, the CDR3 is TGTGCCAGCTCACCACCGGCGGGGGCAACTGAAGCTTTCTTT.

This clonotype came up once. The V call is TRBV5-1, the J call TRBJ2-7, with a possible D match to TRBD1 (5 bases). The V and J ends lost 4 bases and 0 bases respectively, with 11 bases between them. Germline V gene sequence: CDR1 SGHRS, CDR2 YFSETQ. This CDR3 region has 14 residues. CDR3 coding DNA: TGCGCCAGCAGCCAGGACACAGCCTCCTACGAGCAGTACTTC. Translated: CASSQDTASYEQYF.

This clonotype occurred many times. V and J are TRBV4-2 and TRBJ2-7; tentative D call: TRBD2 (6 bases). The V gene lost 1 base and the J gene lost 0 bases, with 10 bases spanning the gap. The CDR3 spans 15 residues. Looked up from germline, CDR1 is LGHNA and CDR2 is YNFKEQ. CDR3 coding DNA: TGTGCCAGCAGCCAAGTCGCCGGGAGCTCCTACGAGCAGTACTTC. It codes for CASSQVAGSSYEQYF.

Many counts were recorded for this clonotype. This chain uses TRBV28 with TRBJ2-1, with TRBD1 as a possible D gene (5 bases). Trimming stripped 2 bases from V and 8 bases from J, with 13 bases between. The CDR3 is 14 amino acids. Germline values: CDR1 MDHEN, CDR2 SYDVKM. The CDR3 sequence: CASSLESQGDEQFF. In nucleotides, the CDR3 is TGTGCCAGCAGTTTAGAGTCTCAGGGCGATGAGCAGTTCTTC.

This clonotype was counted at least ten times. Relative to the germline gene, one junction end is altered; a read error may explain this. The J gene is TRBJ1-1, the V gene TRBV7-9; 7 nucleotides align to TRBD1. CDR3 length equals 11 residues. The germline V gene has CDR1 SEHNR and CDR2 FQNEAQ (reference sequence). The CDR3: CASSPTGVISF. The CDR3 DNA follows: TGTGCCAGCAGCCCAACAGGGGTAATTTCCTTT.

This clonotype was picked up many times. The chain is built from TRBV7-2 and TRBJ1-1; D is possibly TRBD1 (6 bases). Germline loops: CDR1 SGHTA, CDR2 FQGNSA. This CDR3 has 14 amino acids. Trimming removed 3 bases from V and 1 base from J, with 9 bases in between. CDR3 residues: CASSFSTGNTEAFF. CDR3 DNA: TGTGCCAGCAGCTTCTCGACAGGGAACACTGAAGCTTTCTTT.

In its sample, this clonotype is large (0.1 to 1%). The V call is TRBV7-9, the J call TRBJ2-1; D may be TRBD2 (6 bases). V lost 4 bases and J 10 bases, leaving 11 bases between the germline ends. There are 12 residues in the CDR3. Germline V gene lookup returns CDR1 SEHNR and CDR2 FQNEAQ (reference sequence). CDR3 region: CASSSTREEQFF. The CDR3 DNA sequence: TGTGCCAGCAGCTCGACTCGGGAGGAGCAGTTCTTC.

This clonotype showed up many times. CDR3 residues: CASSEIGIEAFF. The CDR3 DNA sequence: TGTGCCAGCAGTGAAATAGGAATTGAAGCTTTCTTT. The chain uses TRBV6-1 and TRBJ1-1; D is undetermined. CDR3 length equals 12 residues. Germline loops: CDR1 MNHNS, CDR2 SASEGT. Deletions cut 2 bases from V and 7 bases from J, with 8 bases between.

This clonotype showed up many times. This chain uses TRBV10-1 with TRBJ2-1; 12 nucleotides agree with TRBD2. Germline V gives CDR1 WNHNN, CDR2 SYGVQD (reference sequence). CDR3 length: 16 amino acids. Trimming at V came to 6 bases and at J to 7 bases, leaving 10 bases not matched to a gene. The CDR3 loop is CASRLLAGGILNEQFF. In DNA, the CDR3 is TGCGCCAGCAGGCTGCTAGCGGGGGGGATCCTTAATGAGCAGTTCTTC.

This clonotype is deemed large. The chain combines TRBV9 with TRBJ2-2, with D unclear. This CDR3 is 13 amino acids long. V was clipped by 1 base and J by 5 bases, with 6 bases between them. Germline loops: CDR1 SGDLS, CDR2 YYNGEE. CDR3 residues: CASSVLTTGELFF. The CDR3 region has the DNA TGTGCCAGCAGCGTACTCACGACCGGGGAGCTGTTTTTT. The full variable domain, its missing parts supplied by reference TRBV9 and TRBJ2-2, is DSGVTQTPKHLITATGQRVTLRCSPRSGDLSVYWYQQSLDQGLQFLIQYYNGEERAKGNILERFSAQQFPDLHSELNLSSLELGDSALYFCASSVLTTGELFFGEGSRLTVL.

This clonotype was counted many times. This sequence joins TRBV18 and TRBJ2-7; D unclear. This CDR3 spans 12 amino acids. Between the trimmed V and J ends, which lost 1 base and 5 bases, there was a span of 6 bases. Germline V gene sequence: CDR1 KGHSH, CDR2 LQKENI. The CDR3 DNA sequence: TGTGCCAGCTCACCACAAGGAAACGAGCAGTACTTC. It codes for CASSPQGNEQYF.

This clonotype was detected ten times or more. V usage is TRBV4-1 and J usage is TRBJ2-3, with 12 bases aligning to TRBD2. Per the germline V gene, CDR1 is MGHRA and CDR2 is YSYEKL. Losses at the gene ends were 0 bases for V and 4 bases for J; bases not matched to a gene: 11. CDR3 length: 19 residues. The DNA for the CDR3 is TGCGCCAGCAGCCAAGACGGTCGCTCTAGCGGGAGGGCCCCAGATACGCAGTATTTT. Protein: CASSQDGRSSGRAPDTQYF.

This clonotype was seen many times. The genes are TRBV28 and TRBJ1-2; unclear D gene. CDR1 and CDR2 from the germline V gene are MDHEN and SYDVKM. The V end lost 3 bases, the J end lost 1 base, and 6 bases lay between the germline ends. The CDR3 length is 13 residues. The CDR3 DNA reads TGTGCCAGCAGTTTCAGATTTAACTATGGCTACACCTTC. This gives the protein CASSFRFNYGYTF.

Within the sample, this clonotype is medium-sized. This chain connects TRBV15 to TRBJ1-2; 8 nucleotides align to TRBD1. The V gene end was trimmed by 9 bases and the J gene end by 6 bases; junction bases not matched to a gene: 12. The CDR3 is 14 residues long. Germline values: CDR1 LNHNV, CDR2 YYDKDF (reference sequence). The CDR3 region has the DNA TGTGCCACTGACGAGTCAGGGGGCGCCGATGGCTACACCTTC. Translated, it gives CATDESGGADGYTF. Filled out from reference TRBV15 and TRBJ1-2, the complete variable domain reads DAMVIQNPRYQVTQFGKPVTLSCSQTLNHNVMYWYQQKSSQAPKLLFHYYDKDFNNEADTPDNFQSRRPNTSFCFLDIRSPGLGDTAMYLCATDESGGADGYTFGSGTRLTVV.

This clonotype was counted ten times or more. The chain joins TRBV9 to TRBJ2-6; D gene uncertain. Germline values: CDR1 SGDLS, CDR2 YYNGEE. The V gene lost 0 bases and the J gene lost 1 base, with 8 bases spanning the gap. This CDR3 has 16 residues. CDR3 in amino acids: CASSVGSGSGANVLTF. The CDR3 DNA is TGTGCCAGCAGCGTAGGATCTGGGTCTGGGGCCAACGTCCTGACTTTC.

This clonotype has at least ten counts. This rearrangement joins TRBV4-1 to TRBJ2-7, with 9 positions matching TRBD2. With V trimmed by 1 base and J by 2 bases, 6 bases remained unmatched. CDR1 is MGHRA and CDR2 is YSYEKL in the germline V gene. CDR3 size: 16 residues. CDR3 DNA sequence: TGCGCCAGCAGCCAAGGGACCGGGACTAGCACCTACGAGCAGTACTTC. Its protein is CASSQGTGTSTYEQYF.

This clonotype occurred many times. The rearrangement uses TRBV28 and TRBJ2-3, with TRBD2 as a possible D gene (5 bases). V was pared by 1 base and J by 0 bases, with 11 bases between. The CDR3 runs 16 residues. Germline V gene sequence: CDR1 MDHEN, CDR2 SYDVKM. CDR3 DNA sequence: TGTGCCAGCAGTTTATACCGGGGAGTTAGCACAGATACGCAGTATTTT. It specifies CASSLYRGVSTDTQYF.

This clonotype has at least ten counts. The J gene is TRBJ2-7, the V gene TRBV10-3; 11 nucleotides agree with TRBD1. Trimming cost V 2 bases and J 4 bases; bases outside gene matches: 19. The CDR3 sequence is 20 residues long. The V gene's germline CDR1 is ENHRY and CDR2 SYGVKD. This chain's CDR3 is CAISEVPGQGDSSSRYEQYF. CDR3 in DNA: TGTGCCATCAGTGAGGTACCGGGACAGGGGGATTCGTCCTCTCGGTACGAGCAGTACTTC.

This clonotype showed up many times. This chain's CDR3 is CASSEGTASYEQYF. CDR3 coding DNA: TGTGCCAGCAGCGAGGGGACAGCCTCCTACGAGCAGTACTTC. V usage is TRBV9 and J usage is TRBJ2-7; 7 positions match TRBD1. CDR3 length: 14 residues. V shed 3 bases and J 0 bases; nucleotides not matched to a gene: 3. CDR1 SGDLS and CDR2 YYNGEE come from the germline V gene.

This clonotype was seen ten or more times. The chain uses TRBV7-9 and TRBJ2-3, with TRBD2 identical over 7 bases. There are 16 residues in the CDR3. Germline loops: CDR1 SEHNR, CDR2 FQNEAQ (reference sequence). Trimming at V came to 5 bases and at J to 0 bases, leaving 8 bases not matched to a gene. CDR3: CASSGWSGASTDTQYF. The DNA for the CDR3 is TGTGCCAGCAGCGGATGGAGCGGGGCCAGCACAGATACGCAGTATTTT. The full variable domain, completed using reference TRBV7-9 and TRBJ2-3, is DTGVSQNPRHKITKRGQNVTFRCDPISEHNRLYWYRQTLGQGPEFLTYFQNEAQLEKSRLLSDRFSAERPKGSFSTLEIQRTEQGDSAMYLCASSGWSGASTDTQYFGPGTRLTVL.

By proportion, this clonotype is hyperexpanded (1% or more). CDR3 nucleotides: TGTGCCAGCAGTTACACGAGCAATGAGCAGTTCTTC. Its translation is CASSYTSNEQFF. This chain connects TRBV6-2 or TRBV6-3 to TRBJ2-1; D unclear. V was trimmed by 2 bases and J by 6 bases, leaving 5 bases between them. CDR1 and CDR2 from the germline V gene are MNHEY and SVGEGT. CDR3 length: 12 amino acids.

The sample holds many counts of this clonotype. The V call is TRBV6-5, the J call TRBJ1-2, with TRBD1 identical over 9 bases. CDR3 length: 14 amino acids. Germline assignment: CDR1 MNHEY and CDR2 SVGAGI. Germline trimming cut 7 bases from V and 2 bases from J; bases unmatched to any gene: 5. CDR3 residues: CASKPDRGNYGYTF. CDR3 nucleotide sequence: TGTGCCAGCAAGCCCGACAGGGGGAACTATGGCTACACCTTC.

In its sample, this clonotype was seen many times. This chain joins TRBV6-5 and TRBJ2-7; the D gene could be TRBD1 or TRBD2 (5 bases each). V was pared by 5 bases and J by 3 bases, with 17 bases between. This CDR3 is built from 15 residues. Germline-derived CDR1 and CDR2 are MNHEY and SVGAGI. This chain's CDR3 is CASSTNGAVDYEQYF. The CDR3 DNA sequence: TGTGCCAGCAGTACGAACGGGGCCGTTGACTACGAGCAGTACTTC.

This clonotype was observed at least ten times. The chain joins TRBV6-1 to TRBJ2-7; 7 bases line up with TRBD2. The CDR3 consists of 15 residues. CDR1 is MNHNS, CDR2 SASEGT, per germline. V lost 2 bases to trimming and J lost 2 bases; unmatched junction nucleotides: 6. The chain's CDR3 is CASSEWLGGAYEQYF. The CDR3 DNA sequence: TGTGCCAGCAGTGAATGGCTTGGGGGGGCCTACGAGCAGTACTTC.

This clonotype appeared many times. The rearrangement links TRBV6-1 to TRBJ2-3, with 11 bases lining up with TRBD2. The CDR3 loop spans 15 amino acids. V was clipped by 10 bases and J by 0 bases; unmatched bases: 6. Germline CDR1 and CDR2: MNHNS and SASEGT. CDR3 DNA sequence: TGTGCCATTCAGCGACTAGCGGGGAGCACAGATACGCAGTATTTT. Translating gives CAIQRLAGSTDTQYF.